This T cell receptor beta chain was recorded in a study of shared clonotypes between healthy human individuals. Assay used: immunoSEQ multiplex PCR; TCRdb lists only in-frame clones, some missing. The data hold some 380,000 clones, with about 97% observed a single time. On this clone: Its matching antigen is unknown.

Notes on the study in general: Compared with clonotypes that all four donors shared, non-shared clonotypes had lower generation probabilities.

Germline loops: CDR1 LNHNV, CDR2 YYDKDF (reference sequence). V shed 1 base and J 4 bases; nucleotides not matched to a gene: 8. The CDR3 totals 18 residues. In CD8 memory, CD45RO+ cells were put together with CCR7-negative CD45RA+ TemRA cells. The sample comprised memory CD8+ T cells sorted from blood. Subset meaning: CD45RO+ cells pooled with CCR7-negative TemRA cells. This receptor was identified in a man aged 25-40 years in good health. The chain joins TRBV15 to TRBJ2-3, with 13 bases fitting TRBD2. CDR3 amino acids: CATSRGGHTSGRADTQYF. CDR3 in DNA: TGTGCCACCAGCAGAGGGGGTCATACTAGCGGGAGGGCAGATACGCAGTATTTT.